This T cell receptor beta chain emerged from a study of cytotoxic CD8 clonotypes in ibrutinib-treated CLL (dated by TCRdb to about 2021). Regarding the research as a whole: The cohort was composed of some ten relapsed/refractory and roughly 14 treatment-naive patients; IGHV unmutated status was identified in roughly 18 patients. Responses were partial in 24 patients and complete in 2; after median about 63 months follow-up, roughly 14 stayed in remission and approximately twelve progressed. Response samples were taken after a median of roughly a year on treatment, ranging from about 6 to 40 months. Samples averaged 255,043 productive templates and approximately 100,000 productive rearrangements. Of the approximately 86 people in the trial, approximately 26 had longitudinal samples available. Cryopreserved peripheral blood mononuclear cells were obtained prior to treatment, at the time of response, and at either disease progression or sustained remission. Patients were still on ibrutinib when every remission and progressive disease sample was collected. Study-wide conclusions, independent of this receptor: Sampling times were not matched between sustained-remission and progressing patients, and lymph node repertoires were not studied. Baseline clonality exceeded that of age-matched healthy donors and correlated strongly with circulating CD8+ T-cell counts. Public clonotypes were found to be uncommon and were observed to contract or remain stable during treatment; the increase in clonality was shown to reflect expansion of private clonotypes at ibrutinib response. Clonality rose at ibrutinib response, remained stable during sustained remission, and dropped back toward baseline at progression.

On this clone itself: No cognate antigen has been identified for it. Base qualities are not provided; no much larger clone lies one nucleotide away. The sample contains more than one DNA sequence encoding this CDR3.

A MiSeq instrument was used for deep resolution sequencing, which targeted depths ranging from 1 in 1 million up to 1 in 200,000 T cells, with coverage averaging 10x for each clonotype. The immunoSEQ hsTCRB Kit was used to generate the TCR beta libraries. For the original study's pipeline: Data were analyzed with ImmunoSEQ Data Assistant and ImmunoSEQ Analyzer, with V, D and J genes assigned per IMGT definitions. Clonality, with values ranging from 0 to 1, was calculated as one minus the normalized Shannon entropy of productive rearrangement frequencies. Public clonotype analysis was restricted to overrepresented clonotypes comprising at least 0.05% of each patient's repertoire. Approximately 13 age-matched healthy donor repertoires from immuneACCESS served as clonality controls. This immuneACCESS table, as held by TCRdb, lists in-frame sequences with V and J called but not all clones. Of the missing ones, under half trace to an unresolved V gene in checked studies; the others have no known cause. V and J calls and clone size are given by that table; D and trimming were obtained from the DNA. The sample has tens of thousands of clones on record, 68% of them singletons. The ten largest clonotypes hold around 28% of the sample.

Sample time point, as interpreted from the label and publication: 24 months on ibrutinib. For TCR beta library preparation, approximately 2 micrograms of genomic DNA were extracted from the cryopreserved PBMCs. Longitudinal blood samples from CLL patients on ibrutinib monotherapy underwent high-throughput TCR beta sequencing. Patients were enrolled in a phase 2 open-label single-center ibrutinib monotherapy trial. Here the sequenced sample was PBMCs, taken after 24 months of ibrutinib treatment. The sequence came from a human donor with chronic lymphocytic leukemia.

CDR3 protein: CASSPLQGGNEQFF. The bases read TGTGCCAGCTCACCCTTACAGGGTGGGAATGAGCAGTTCTTC. The chain couples TRBV18 to TRBJ2-1, with TRBD1 as a weak D call on 6 bases. Including cysteine and phenylalanine, the CDR3 has 14 amino acids. Here the CDR3 DNA is all that survives: 42 bases in frame from base 1. Trimming at the junction amounts to 3 bases on V and 7 bases on J, and the germline ends lie 13 bases apart. Via the germline V gene, CDR1 is KGHSH and CDR2 LQKENI.